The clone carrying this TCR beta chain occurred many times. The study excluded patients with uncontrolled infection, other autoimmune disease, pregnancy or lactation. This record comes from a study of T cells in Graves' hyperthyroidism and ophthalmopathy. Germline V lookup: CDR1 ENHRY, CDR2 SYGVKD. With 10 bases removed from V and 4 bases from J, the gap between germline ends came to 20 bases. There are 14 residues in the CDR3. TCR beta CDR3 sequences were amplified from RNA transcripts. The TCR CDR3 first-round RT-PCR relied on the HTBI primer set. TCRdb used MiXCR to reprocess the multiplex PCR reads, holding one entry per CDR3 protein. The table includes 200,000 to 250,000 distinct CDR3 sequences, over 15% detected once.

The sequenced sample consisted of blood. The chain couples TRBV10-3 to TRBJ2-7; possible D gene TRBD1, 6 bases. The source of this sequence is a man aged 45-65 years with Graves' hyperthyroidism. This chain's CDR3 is CATRQTGMVYEQYF. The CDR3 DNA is TGTGCCACCCGACAAACAGGGATGGTGTACGAGCAGTACTTC.